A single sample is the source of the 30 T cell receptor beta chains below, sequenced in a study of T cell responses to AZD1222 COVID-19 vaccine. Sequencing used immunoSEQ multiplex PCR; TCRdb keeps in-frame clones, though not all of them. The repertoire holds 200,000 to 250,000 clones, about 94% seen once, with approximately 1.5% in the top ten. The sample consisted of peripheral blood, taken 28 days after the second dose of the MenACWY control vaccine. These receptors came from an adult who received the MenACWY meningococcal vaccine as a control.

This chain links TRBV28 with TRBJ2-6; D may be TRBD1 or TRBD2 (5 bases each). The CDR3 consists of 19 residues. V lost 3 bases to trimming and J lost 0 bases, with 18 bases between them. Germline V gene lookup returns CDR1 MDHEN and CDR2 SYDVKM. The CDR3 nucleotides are TGTGCCAGCAGTTTGACCTCCGGGACCTGGGGCTCTGGGGCCAACGTCCTGACTTTC. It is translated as CASSLTSGTWGSGANVLTF.

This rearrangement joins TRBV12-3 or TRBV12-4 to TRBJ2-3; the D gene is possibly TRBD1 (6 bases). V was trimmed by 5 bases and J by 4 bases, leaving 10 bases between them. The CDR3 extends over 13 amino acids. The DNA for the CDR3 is TGTGCCAGCAGTCCCAGGGGCCCAGATACGCAGTATTTT. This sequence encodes CASSPRGPDTQYF.

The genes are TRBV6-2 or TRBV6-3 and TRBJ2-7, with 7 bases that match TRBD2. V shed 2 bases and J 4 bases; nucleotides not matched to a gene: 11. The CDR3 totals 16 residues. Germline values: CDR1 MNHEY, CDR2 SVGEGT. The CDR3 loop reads CASSYNPRRERYEQYF. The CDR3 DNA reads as TGTGCCAGCAGTTACAACCCCCGGCGGGAGCGGTACGAGCAGTACTTC.

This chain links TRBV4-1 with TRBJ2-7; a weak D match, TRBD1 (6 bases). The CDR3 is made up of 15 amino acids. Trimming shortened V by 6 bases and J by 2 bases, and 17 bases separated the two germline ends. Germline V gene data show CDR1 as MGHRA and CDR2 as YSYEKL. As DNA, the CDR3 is TGCGCCAGCAGGGCGCAGGGGAGTGGCCCCTACGAGCAGTACTTC. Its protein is CASRAQGSGPYEQYF.

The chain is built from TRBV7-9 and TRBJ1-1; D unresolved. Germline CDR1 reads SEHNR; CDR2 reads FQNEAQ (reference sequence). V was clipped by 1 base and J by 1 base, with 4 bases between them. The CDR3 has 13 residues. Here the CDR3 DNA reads TGTGCCAGCAGCTTAGAAGCGAACACTGAAGCTTTCTTT. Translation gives CASSLEANTEAFF.

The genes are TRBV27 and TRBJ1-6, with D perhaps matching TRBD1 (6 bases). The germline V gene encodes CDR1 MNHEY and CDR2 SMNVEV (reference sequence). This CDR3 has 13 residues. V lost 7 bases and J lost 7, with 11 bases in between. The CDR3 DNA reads TGTGCCAGCACCGCGGGGGGCAATTCACCCCTCCACTTT. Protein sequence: CASTAGGNSPLHF.

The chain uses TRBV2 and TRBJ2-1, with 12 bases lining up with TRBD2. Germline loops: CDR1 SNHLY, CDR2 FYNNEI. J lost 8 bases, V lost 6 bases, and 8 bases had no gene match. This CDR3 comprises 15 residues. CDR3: CASRPRLAGVHEQFF. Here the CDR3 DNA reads TGTGCCAGCAGGCCGAGACTAGCGGGAGTCCATGAGCAGTTCTTC.

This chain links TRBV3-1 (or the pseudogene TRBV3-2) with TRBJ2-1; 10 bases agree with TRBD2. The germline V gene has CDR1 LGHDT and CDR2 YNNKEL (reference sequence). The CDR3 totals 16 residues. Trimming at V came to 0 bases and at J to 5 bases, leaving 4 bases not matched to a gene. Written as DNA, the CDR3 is TGTGCCAGCAGCCAAGAAGGGACTAGCGCCCACAATGAGCAGTTCTTC. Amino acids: CASSQEGTSAHNEQFF.

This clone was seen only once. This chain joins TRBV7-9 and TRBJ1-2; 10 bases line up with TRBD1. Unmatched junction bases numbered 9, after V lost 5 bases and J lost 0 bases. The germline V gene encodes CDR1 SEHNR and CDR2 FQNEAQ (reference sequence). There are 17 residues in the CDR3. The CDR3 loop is CASSHGTGVVANYGYTF. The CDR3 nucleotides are TGTGCCAGCAGCCACGGGACAGGGGTGGTGGCTAACTATGGCTACACCTTC.

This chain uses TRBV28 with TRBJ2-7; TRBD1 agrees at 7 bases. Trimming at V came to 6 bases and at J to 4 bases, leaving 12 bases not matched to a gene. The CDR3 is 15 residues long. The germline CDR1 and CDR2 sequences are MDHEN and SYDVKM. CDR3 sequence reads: CASSLADRDPYEQYF. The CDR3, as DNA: TGTGCCAGCAGCCTTGCAGACAGGGACCCTTACGAGCAGTACTTC.

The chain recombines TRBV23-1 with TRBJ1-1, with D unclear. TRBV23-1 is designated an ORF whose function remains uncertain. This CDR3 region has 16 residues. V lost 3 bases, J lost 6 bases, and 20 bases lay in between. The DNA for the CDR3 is TGCGCCAGCAGTCATACTATTGGGGTCCTTTGCCCTGAAGCTTTCTTT. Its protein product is CASSHTIGVLCPEAFF.

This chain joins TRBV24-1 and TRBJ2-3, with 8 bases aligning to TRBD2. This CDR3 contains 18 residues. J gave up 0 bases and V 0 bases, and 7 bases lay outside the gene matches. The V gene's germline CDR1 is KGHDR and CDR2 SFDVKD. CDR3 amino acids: CATSDLRSSGTSTDTQYF. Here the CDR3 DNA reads TGTGCCACCAGTGATTTGCGTAGTAGCGGGACTAGCACAGATACGCAGTATTTT.

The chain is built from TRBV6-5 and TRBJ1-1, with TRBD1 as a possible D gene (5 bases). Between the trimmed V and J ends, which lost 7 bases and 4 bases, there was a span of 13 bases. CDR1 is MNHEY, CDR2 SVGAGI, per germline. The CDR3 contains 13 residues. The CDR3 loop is CASTAGPLTEAFF. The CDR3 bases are TGTGCCAGCACTGCGGGGCCCCTCACTGAAGCTTTCTTT.

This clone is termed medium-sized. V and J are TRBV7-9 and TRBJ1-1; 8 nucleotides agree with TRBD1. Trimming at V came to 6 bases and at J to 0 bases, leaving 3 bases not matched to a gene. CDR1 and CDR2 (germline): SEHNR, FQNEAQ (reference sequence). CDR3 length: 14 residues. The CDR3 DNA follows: TGTGCCAGCAGGGCAGGGGGCATGAACACTGAAGCTTTCTTT. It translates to CASRAGGMNTEAFF.

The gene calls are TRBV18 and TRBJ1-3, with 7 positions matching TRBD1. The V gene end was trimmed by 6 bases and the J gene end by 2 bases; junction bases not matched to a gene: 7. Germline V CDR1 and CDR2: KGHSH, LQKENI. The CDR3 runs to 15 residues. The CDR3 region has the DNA TGTGCCAGCTCGGGGACAGTAACCCCTGGAAACACCATATATTTT. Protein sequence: CASSGTVTPGNTIYF. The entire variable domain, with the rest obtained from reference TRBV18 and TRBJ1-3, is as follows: NAGVMQNPRHLVRRRGQEARLRCSPMKGHSHVYWYRQLPEEGLKFMVYLQKENIIDESGMPKERFSAEFPKEGPSILRIQQVVRGDSAAYFCASSGTVTPGNTIYFGEGSWLTVV.

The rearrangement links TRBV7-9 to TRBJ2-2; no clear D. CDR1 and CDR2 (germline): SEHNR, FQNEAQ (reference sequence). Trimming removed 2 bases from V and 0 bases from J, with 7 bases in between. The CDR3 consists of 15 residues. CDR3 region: CASSLILANTGELFF. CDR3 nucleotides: TGTGCCAGCAGCTTAATATTGGCGAACACCGGGGAGCTGTTTTTT.

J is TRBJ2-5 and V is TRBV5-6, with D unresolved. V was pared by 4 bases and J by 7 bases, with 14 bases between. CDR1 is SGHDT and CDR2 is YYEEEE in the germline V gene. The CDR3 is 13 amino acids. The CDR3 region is CASSNQRFGTQYF. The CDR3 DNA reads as TGTGCCAGCAGCAATCAGCGTTTCGGGACCCAGTACTTC.

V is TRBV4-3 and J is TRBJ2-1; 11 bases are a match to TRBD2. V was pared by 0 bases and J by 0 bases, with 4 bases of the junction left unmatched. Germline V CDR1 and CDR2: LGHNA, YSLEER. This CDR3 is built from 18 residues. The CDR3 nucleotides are TGCGCCAGCAGCCAAGATCCTAGCGGGGGGAGCTCCTACAATGAGCAGTTCTTC. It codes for CASSQDPSGGSSYNEQFF.

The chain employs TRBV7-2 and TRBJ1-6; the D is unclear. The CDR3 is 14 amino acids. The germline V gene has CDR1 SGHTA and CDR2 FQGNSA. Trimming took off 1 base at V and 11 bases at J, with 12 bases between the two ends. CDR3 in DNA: TGTGCCAGCAGCTTAGGCTATACTGGTACACCCCTCCACTTT. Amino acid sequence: CASSLGYTGTPLHF.

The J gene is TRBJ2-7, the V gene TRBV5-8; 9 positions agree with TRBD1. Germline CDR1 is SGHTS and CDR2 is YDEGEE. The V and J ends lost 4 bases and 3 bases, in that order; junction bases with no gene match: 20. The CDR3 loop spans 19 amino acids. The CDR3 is CASSTHRGRLNTKFYEQYF. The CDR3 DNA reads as TGTGCCAGCAGCACGCACAGGGGGCGACTGAATACGAAATTCTACGAGCAGTACTTC.

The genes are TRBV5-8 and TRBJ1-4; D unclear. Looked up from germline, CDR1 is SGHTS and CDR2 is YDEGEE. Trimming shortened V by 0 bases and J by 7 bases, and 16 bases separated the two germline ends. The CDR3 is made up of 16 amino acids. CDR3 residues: CASSLGNSLVLEKLFF. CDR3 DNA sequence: TGTGCCAGCAGCTTGGGAAACAGTCTTGTTCTTGAAAAACTGTTTTTT.

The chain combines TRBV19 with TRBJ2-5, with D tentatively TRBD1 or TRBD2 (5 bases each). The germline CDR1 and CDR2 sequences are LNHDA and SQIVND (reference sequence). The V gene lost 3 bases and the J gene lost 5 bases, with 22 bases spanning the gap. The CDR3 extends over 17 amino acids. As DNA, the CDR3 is TGTGCCAGTAGTATCGTGGGGACGACGAAGCTTGGGGAGACCCAGTACTTC. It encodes CASSIVGTTKLGETQYF.

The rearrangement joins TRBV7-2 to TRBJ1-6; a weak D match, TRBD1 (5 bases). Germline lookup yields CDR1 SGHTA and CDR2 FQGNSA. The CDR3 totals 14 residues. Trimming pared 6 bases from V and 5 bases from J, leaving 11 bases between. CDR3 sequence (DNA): TGTGCCAGCAGTTCAGGGTCCAATAATTCACCCCTCCACTTT. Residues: CASSSGSNNSPLHF.

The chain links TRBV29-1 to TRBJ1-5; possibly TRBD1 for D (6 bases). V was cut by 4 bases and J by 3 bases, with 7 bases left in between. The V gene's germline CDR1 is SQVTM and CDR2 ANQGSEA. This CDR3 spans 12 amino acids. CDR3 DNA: TGCAGCGTTGGGGGGGCCAATCAGCCCCAGCATTTT. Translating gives CSVGGANQPQHF.

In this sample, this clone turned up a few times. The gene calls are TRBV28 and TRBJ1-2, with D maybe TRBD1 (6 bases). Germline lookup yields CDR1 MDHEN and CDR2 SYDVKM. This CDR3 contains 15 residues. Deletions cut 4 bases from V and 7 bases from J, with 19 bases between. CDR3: CASSSPRAGAGGYTF. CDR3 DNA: TGTGCCAGCAGTTCACCCCGGGCGGGGGCAGGTGGCTACACCTTC.

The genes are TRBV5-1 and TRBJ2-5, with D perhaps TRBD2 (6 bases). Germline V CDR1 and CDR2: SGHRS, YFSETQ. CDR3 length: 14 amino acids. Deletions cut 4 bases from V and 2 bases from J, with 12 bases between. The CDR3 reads CASSPGSRQETQYF. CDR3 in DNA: TGCGCCAGCAGCCCCGGGAGCAGGCAAGAGACCCAGTACTTC.

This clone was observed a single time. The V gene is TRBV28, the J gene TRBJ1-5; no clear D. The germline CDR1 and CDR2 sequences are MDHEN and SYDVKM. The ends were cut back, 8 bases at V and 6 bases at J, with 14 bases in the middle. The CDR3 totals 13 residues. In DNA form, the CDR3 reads TGTGCCAGCTGCCGCCCCGCCAGTCAGCCCCAGCATTTT. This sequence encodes CASCRPASQPQHF.

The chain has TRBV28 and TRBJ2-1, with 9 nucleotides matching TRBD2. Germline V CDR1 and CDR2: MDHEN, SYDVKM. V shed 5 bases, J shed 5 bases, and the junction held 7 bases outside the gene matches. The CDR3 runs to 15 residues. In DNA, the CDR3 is TGTGCCAGCAGTAGCACCGGGACTAGCAACAATGAGCAGTTCTTC. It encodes CASSSTGTSNNEQFF.

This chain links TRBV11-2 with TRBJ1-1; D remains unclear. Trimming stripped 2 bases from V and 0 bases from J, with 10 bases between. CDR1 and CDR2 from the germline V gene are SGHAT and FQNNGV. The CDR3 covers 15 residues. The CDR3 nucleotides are TGTGCCAGCAGCTTAATAAACACAGTGAACACTGAAGCTTTCTTT. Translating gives CASSLINTVNTEAFF.

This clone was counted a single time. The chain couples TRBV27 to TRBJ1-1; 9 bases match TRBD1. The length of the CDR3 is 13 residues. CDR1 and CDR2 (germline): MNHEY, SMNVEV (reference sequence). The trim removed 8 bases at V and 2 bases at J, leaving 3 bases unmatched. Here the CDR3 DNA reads TGTGCCAGCCACAGGGGGCCAAACACTGAAGCTTTCTTT. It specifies CASHRGPNTEAFF.